This T cell receptor beta chain was sequenced during a study of shared clonotypes between healthy human individuals. The naive CD8 subset, CD45RO-negative cells positively selected for CCR7, excluded terminally differentiated effector memory CD45RA+ cells. TCRdb's copy holds only in-frame clones and misses some; the assay was immunoSEQ multiplex PCR. The data show millions of clones, about 95% seen once. Germline CDR1 reads SGHTA; CDR2 reads FQGNSA. J lost 3 bases, V lost 5 bases, and 7 bases had no gene match. The CDR3 has 15 residues. The V and J genes are TRBV7-2 and TRBJ2-7; the match to TRBD1 covers 10 bases. This clonotype originated in a man between 18 and 35 years old in good health. Material: naive CD8+ T cells sorted from blood. CDR3 sequence (DNA): TGTGCCAGCAGCCCAAGGGGGGACAGGGGCTACGAGCAGTACTTC. This gives the protein CASSPRGDRGYEQYF.